This T cell receptor beta chain was sequenced during a study of cytomegalovirus exposure and HLA in healthy donors. Study-level results: Among TCR beta chains, those listed as cytomegalovirus-associated numbered about 160. CMV serostatus alone was available as immune exposure information.

Donors were nominally healthy when sampled, though unrecorded immune exposures were likely. PCR amplification relied on 60 Vbeta primers (plus 13 Jbeta primers). Repertoires were generated with immunoSEQ multiplex PCR, while TCRdb's copy carries only in-frame clones and drops some. This sample yields about 120,000 clones, of which around three quarters are seen a single time; 2% to 3% belongs to the top ten. Note on this clone: Its cognate antigen is unknown.

Sequenced material: PBMCs. This receptor was obtained from a female donor in good health and CMV-seronegative.

The chain's CDR3 is CASSPERGGGTDTQYF. As DNA, the CDR3 is TGCGCCAGCAGCCCAGAGCGGGGGGGAGGAACAGATACGCAGTATTTT. V and J are TRBV5-1 and TRBJ2-3, with 10 bases aligning to TRBD2. CDR1 is SGHRS and CDR2 is YFSETQ in the germline V gene. This CDR3 comprises 16 residues. V shed 4 bases, J shed 3 bases, and the junction held 8 bases outside the gene matches.